One and the same sample provided the 13 T cell receptor beta chains below, sequenced in a study of blood T cell repertoires in COVID-19. Some clones are missing from TCRdb's copy, which holds only in-frame ones; the method was immunoSEQ multiplex PCR. The sample consists of about 230,000 clones, around four fifths of them appearing once. The sequencing input was peripheral blood. These receptors all stem from a woman older than 75 with active or convalescent COVID-19.

This clone has more than one count but fewer than ten. The chain has TRBV2 and TRBJ1-5; perhaps TRBD1 as D (5 bases). Germline lookup yields CDR1 SNHLY and CDR2 FYNNEI. The CDR3 covers 15 residues. V was cut by 0 bases and J by 7 bases, with 13 bases left in between. CDR3 amino acids: CASSEALTTAQPQHF. In nucleotides, the CDR3 is TGTGCCAGCAGTGAAGCGCTTACGACAGCACAGCCCCAGCATTTT.

This chain joins TRBV7-3 and TRBJ2-2; D is ambiguous. Germline loops: CDR1 SGHTA, CDR2 FQGTGA. The CDR3 totals 11 residues. Trimming removed 6 bases from V and 5 bases from J, with 4 bases in between. The CDR3 sequence: CASSQTGELFF. CDR3 in DNA: TGTGCCAGCAGTCAGACCGGGGAGCTGTTTTTT.

This sequence joins TRBV19 and TRBJ1-6, with D uncertain. Germline values: CDR1 LNHDA, CDR2 SQIVND (reference sequence). V lost 4 bases to trimming and J lost 7 bases, with 14 bases between them. The CDR3 is 15 amino acids. The CDR3 is CASSKPNNPNSPLHF. CDR3 nucleotides: TGTGCCAGTAGTAAGCCCAATAATCCCAATTCACCCCTCCACTTT.

The chain has TRBV9 and TRBJ2-3; TRBD2 is a possible D gene (5 bases). V was trimmed by 4 bases and J by 2 bases, leaving 14 bases between them. Germline values: CDR1 SGDLS, CDR2 YYNGEE. The CDR3 sequence is 15 residues long. The CDR3 nucleotides read TGTGCCAGCAGCCCCGGAGGAGTCTACACAGATACGCAGTATTTT. It yields the protein CASSPGGVYTDTQYF.

This clone has more than one count but fewer than ten. This sequence joins TRBV7-2 and TRBJ1-5; a weak D match, TRBD1 (5 bases). This CDR3 contains 15 residues. Trimming pared 2 bases from V and 2 bases from J, leaving 10 bases between. Germline values: CDR1 SGHTA, CDR2 FQGNSA. CDR3: CASSLYQGGNQPQHF. The CDR3 bases are TGTGCCAGCAGCTTATACCAGGGCGGCAATCAGCCCCAGCATTTT.

The CDR3 DNA reads as TGTGCCAGCAGCTTAATACAGGGCGGCGAGCAGTACTTC. It is translated as CASSLIQGGEQYF. The V call is TRBV7-9, the J call TRBJ2-7; a weak D match, TRBD1 (6 bases). Trimming shortened V by 2 bases and J by 6 bases, and 11 bases separated the two germline ends. The CDR3 extends over 13 amino acids. Germline V gives CDR1 SEHNR, CDR2 FQNEAQ (reference sequence).

J is TRBJ1-3 and V is TRBV28; 10 bases are shared with TRBD1. This CDR3 has 14 amino acids. J gave up 4 bases and V 6 bases, and 3 bases lay outside the gene matches. Germline CDR1 is MDHEN and CDR2 is SYDVKM. The CDR3 spells CASRGQGPGNTIYF. The CDR3 DNA reads as TGTGCCAGCAGGGGACAGGGGCCAGGAAACACCATATATTTT.

The chain has TRBV19 and TRBJ2-2; no firm D call. The V end was cut by 1 base, the J end by 5 bases, with 8 bases between. The CDR3 extends over 14 amino acids. Germline CDR1 reads LNHDA; CDR2 reads SQIVND (reference sequence). CDR3 nucleotides: TGTGCCAGTAGTATAGCGGCAGCGACCGGGGAGCTGTTTTTT. Translated: CASSIAAATGELFF.

This clone was counted once. This rearrangement joins TRBV29-1 to TRBJ2-3; TRBD1 matches 10 bases. The CDR3 extends over 14 amino acids. V dropped 7 bases and J dropped 4; count of bases not matched to a gene: 8. The germline V gene has CDR1 SQVTM and CDR2 ANQGSEA. This chain's CDR3 is CSAGGTGDADTQYF. The CDR3 DNA sequence: TGCAGCGCCGGGGGGACAGGGGACGCAGATACGCAGTATTTT.

V usage is TRBV28 and J usage is TRBJ2-3; unclear D gene. V gave up 3 bases and J gave up 6 bases, with 7 bases separating them. Germline V gene sequence: CDR1 MDHEN, CDR2 SYDVKM. The CDR3 runs to 12 residues. The CDR3 DNA sequence: TGTGCCAGCAGTTTGTCTCAGGATACGCAGTATTTT. Its protein is CASSLSQDTQYF.

To note about this clone: This CDR3 is also generated by other DNA sequences in the sample. J is TRBJ2-5 and V is TRBV5-1; tentative D call: TRBD1 (5 bases). Looked up from germline, CDR1 is SGHRS and CDR2 is YFSETQ. CDR3 length: 13 amino acids. The germline V and J ends were trimmed by 0 bases and 2 bases, with 5 bases remaining between them. The CDR3: CASSLGQQETQYF. DNA for the CDR3: TGCGCCAGCAGCTTGGGACAGCAAGAGACCCAGTACTTC.

The sample holds one count of this clone. The V call is TRBV7-2, the J call TRBJ2-3; 8 nucleotides match TRBD2. Unmatched junction bases numbered 13, after V lost 2 bases and J lost 3 bases. Germline assignment: CDR1 SGHTA and CDR2 FQGNSA. This CDR3 spans 18 amino acids. CDR3 loop: CASSLRVSWRGGTDTQYF. In DNA form, the CDR3 reads TGTGCCAGCAGCTTAAGGGTTTCGTGGCGCGGGGGGACAGATACGCAGTATTTT.

This clone came up a few times. The V and J genes are TRBV10-3 and TRBJ2-7; D is unresolved. The CDR3 consists of 14 residues. The germline V gene encodes CDR1 ENHRY and CDR2 SYGVKD. Trimming removed 6 bases at V and 2 bases at J, with 14 bases between. The CDR3 bases are TGTGCCATCAGAAGCCATTTCCGAGCCTACGAGCAGTACTTC. This gives the protein CAIRSHFRAYEQYF.